The subject of this entry is one T cell receptor beta chain. The junction departs from the called germline gene at one end, perhaps through a read error. This sample was included in a study of tumor-infiltrating lymphocytes in primary liver carcinoma. Across the study: Surgery removed the patients' primary liver carcinoma.

Germline V CDR1 and CDR2: SQVTM, ANQGSEA. CDR3 length: 13 amino acids. They got blood RNA out of unsorted whole blood and also pulled out germline DNA. Chronic HBV infection affected patients, none of whom had received treatment. Total RNA amounting to roughly 450 ng was the source from which TCR beta cDNA was made with a constant-region primer. A slightly modified ARM-PCR protocol with three nested multiplex PCR rounds produced these TCR beta libraries. The study ran its first two PCR rounds for around 10 cycles each, using TRBV1-TRBV30 forward primers and a C-beta reverse primer. TCRdb reprocessed the multiplex PCR reads with MiXCR, giving one entry per CDR3 protein. The data show almost 200,000 distinct CDR3 sequences, roughly 61% seen once.

The sample comprised peripheral blood. The TCR comes from a woman aged 55-70 years with primary liver carcinoma and hepatitis B virus infection. The V and J genes are TRBV29-1 and TRBJ2-2; maybe TRBD2 (6 bases). The CDR3 nucleotides read TGCAGTGTTCTCAGGGAGGACACCGGGGGGCTGTTTTTT. Translating it yields CSVLREDTGGLFF.